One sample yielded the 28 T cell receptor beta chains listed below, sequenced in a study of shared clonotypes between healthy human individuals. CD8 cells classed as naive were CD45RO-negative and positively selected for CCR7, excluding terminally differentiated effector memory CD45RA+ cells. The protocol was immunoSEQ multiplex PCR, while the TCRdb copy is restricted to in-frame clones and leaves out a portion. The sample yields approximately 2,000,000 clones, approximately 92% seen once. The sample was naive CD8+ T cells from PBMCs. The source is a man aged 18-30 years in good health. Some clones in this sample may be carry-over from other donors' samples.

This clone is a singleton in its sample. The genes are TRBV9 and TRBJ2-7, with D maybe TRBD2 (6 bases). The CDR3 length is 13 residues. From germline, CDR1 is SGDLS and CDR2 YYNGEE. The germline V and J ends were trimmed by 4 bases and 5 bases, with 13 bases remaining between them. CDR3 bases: TGTGCCAGCAGCCCCGGGGGAGGCAACGAGCAGTACTTC. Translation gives CASSPGGGNEQYF.

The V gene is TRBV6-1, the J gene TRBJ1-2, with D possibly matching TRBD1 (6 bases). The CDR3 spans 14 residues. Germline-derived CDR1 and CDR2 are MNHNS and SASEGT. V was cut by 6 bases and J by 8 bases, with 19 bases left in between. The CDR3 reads CASSLRQVLGGYTF. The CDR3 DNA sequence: TGTGCCAGCAGCCTAAGACAGGTGCTGGGGGGCTACACCTTC.

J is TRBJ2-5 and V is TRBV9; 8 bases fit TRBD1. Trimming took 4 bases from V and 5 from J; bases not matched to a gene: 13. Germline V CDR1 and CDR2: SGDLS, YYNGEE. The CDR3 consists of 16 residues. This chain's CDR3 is CASSPMGQVMKETQYF. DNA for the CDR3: TGTGCCAGCAGCCCGATGGGACAGGTAATGAAGGAGACCCAGTACTTC.

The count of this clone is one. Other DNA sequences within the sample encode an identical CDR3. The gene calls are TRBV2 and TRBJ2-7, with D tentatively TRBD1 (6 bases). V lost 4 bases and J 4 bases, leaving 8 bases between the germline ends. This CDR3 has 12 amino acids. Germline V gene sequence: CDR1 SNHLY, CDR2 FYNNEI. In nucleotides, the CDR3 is TGTGCCAGCAGTGGGGACACATACGAGCAGTACTTC. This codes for CASSGDTYEQYF.

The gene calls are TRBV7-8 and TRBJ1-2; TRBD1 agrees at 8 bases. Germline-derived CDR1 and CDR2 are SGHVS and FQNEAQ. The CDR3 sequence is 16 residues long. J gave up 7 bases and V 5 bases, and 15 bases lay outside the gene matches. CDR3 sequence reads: CASSPQTPTGAGGYTF. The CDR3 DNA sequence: TGTGCCAGCAGCCCCCAGACCCCGACAGGGGCGGGTGGCTACACCTTC.

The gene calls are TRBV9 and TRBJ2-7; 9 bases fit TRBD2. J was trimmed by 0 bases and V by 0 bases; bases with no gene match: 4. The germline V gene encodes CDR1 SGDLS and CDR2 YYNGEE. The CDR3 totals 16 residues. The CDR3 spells CASSVGGRGGSYEQYF. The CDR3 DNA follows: TGTGCCAGCAGCGTAGGAGGGCGGGGGGGCTCCTACGAGCAGTACTTC.

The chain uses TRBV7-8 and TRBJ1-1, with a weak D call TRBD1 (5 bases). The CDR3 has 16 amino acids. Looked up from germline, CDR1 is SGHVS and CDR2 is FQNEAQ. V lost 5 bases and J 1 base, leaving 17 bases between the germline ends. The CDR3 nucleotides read TGTGCCAGCAGCAACGGCAGGGTTAGCGCGAACACTGAAGCTTTCTTT. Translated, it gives CASSNGRVSANTEAFF.

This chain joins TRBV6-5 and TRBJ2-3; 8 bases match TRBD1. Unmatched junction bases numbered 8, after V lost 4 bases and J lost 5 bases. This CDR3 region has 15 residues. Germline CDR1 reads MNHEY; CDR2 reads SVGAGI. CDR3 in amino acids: CASSLDQGAKDTQYF. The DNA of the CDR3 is TGTGCCAGCAGTTTAGATCAGGGGGCAAAAGATACGCAGTATTTT.

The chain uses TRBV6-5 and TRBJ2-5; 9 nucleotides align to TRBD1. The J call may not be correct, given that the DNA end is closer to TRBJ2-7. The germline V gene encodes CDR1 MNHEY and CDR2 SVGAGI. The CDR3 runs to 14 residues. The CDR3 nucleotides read TGTGCCAGCAGTAGCCGGACAGGGGCCTACGAGCAGTACTTC. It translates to CASSSRTGAYEQYF.

The CDR3 bases are TGTGCCAGCAGTGAGGCCCTAGCGAGGGGGACCCAGTACTTC. Its protein is CASSEALARGTQYF. The rearrangement links TRBV2 to TRBJ2-5, with D possibly TRBD2 on 6 matching bases. The CDR3 has 14 residues. CDR1 SNHLY and CDR2 FYNNEI come from the germline V gene. Trimming left V 3 bases short and J 7 bases short, with 15 bases between.

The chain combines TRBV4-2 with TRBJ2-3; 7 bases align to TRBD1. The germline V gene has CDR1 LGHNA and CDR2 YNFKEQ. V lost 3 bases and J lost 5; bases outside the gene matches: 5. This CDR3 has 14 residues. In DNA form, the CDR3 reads TGTGCCAGCAGCCAGCCAACAGGGGTAGATACGCAGTATTTT. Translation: CASSQPTGVDTQYF.

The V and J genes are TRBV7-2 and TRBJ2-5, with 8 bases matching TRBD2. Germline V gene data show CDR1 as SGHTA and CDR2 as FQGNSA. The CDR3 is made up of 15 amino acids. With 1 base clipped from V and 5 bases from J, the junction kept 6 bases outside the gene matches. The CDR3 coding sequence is TGTGCCAGCAGCTTAGGGGCGGGAGGCGTGGAGACCCAGTACTTC. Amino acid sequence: CASSLGAGGVETQYF. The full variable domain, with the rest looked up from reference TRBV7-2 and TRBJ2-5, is GAGVSQSPSNKVTEKGKDVELRCDPISGHTALYWYRQSLGQGLEFLIYFQGNSAPDKSGLPSDRFSAERTGGSVSTLTIQRTQQEDSAVYLCASSLGAGGVETQYFGPGTRLLVL.

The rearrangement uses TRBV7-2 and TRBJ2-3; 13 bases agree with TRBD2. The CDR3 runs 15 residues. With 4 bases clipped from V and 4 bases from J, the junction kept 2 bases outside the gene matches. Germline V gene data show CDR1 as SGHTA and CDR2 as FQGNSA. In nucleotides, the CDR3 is TGTGCCAGCAGCTGGACTAGCGGGAGACCAGATACGCAGTATTTT. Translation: CASSWTSGRPDTQYF.

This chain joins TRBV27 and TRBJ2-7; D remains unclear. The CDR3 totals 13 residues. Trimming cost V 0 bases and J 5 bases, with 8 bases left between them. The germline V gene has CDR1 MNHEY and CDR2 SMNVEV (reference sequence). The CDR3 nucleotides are TGTGCCAGCAGTTTATCGGCCCTCCACGAGCAGTACTTC. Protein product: CASSLSALHEQYF.

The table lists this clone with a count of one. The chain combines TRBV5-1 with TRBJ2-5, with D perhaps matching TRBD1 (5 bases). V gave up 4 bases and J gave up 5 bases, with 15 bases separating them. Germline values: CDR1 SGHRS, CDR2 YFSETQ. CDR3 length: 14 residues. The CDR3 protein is CASSPTGRAETQYF. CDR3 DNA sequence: TGCGCCAGCAGCCCCACAGGCAGGGCGGAGACCCAGTACTTC.

The CDR3 nucleotides read TGTGCCATCAGTGAGTCGACACAGAGCTCCTACGAGCAGTACTTC. This encodes CAISESTQSSYEQYF. The chain carries TRBV10-3 and TRBJ2-7; D is unresolved. The CDR3 is 15 amino acids. V was pared by 0 bases and J by 0 bases, with 9 bases between. CDR1 is ENHRY and CDR2 is SYGVKD in the germline V gene.

In DNA, the CDR3 is TGTGCCAGCAGTTACTTTCGCATCCAGGGGAATGAAAAACTGTTTTTT. Amino acid sequence: CASSYFRIQGNEKLFF. The gene calls are TRBV6-6 and TRBJ1-4; D may be TRBD1 (6 bases). V dropped 1 base and J dropped 5 bases, with 14 bases sitting between them. CDR1 is MNHNY and CDR2 is SVGAGI in the germline V gene (reference sequence). The CDR3 runs 16 residues.

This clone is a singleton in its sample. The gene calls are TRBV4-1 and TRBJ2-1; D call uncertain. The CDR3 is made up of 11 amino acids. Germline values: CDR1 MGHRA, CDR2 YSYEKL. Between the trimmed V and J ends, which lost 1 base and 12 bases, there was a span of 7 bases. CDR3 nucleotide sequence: TGCGCCAGCAGCCAAGTGGGAATGCAGTTCTTC. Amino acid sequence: CASSQVGMQFF.

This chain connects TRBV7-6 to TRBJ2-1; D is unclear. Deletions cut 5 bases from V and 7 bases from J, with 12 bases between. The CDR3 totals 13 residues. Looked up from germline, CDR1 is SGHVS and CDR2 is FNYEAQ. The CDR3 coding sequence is TGTGCCAGCAGCGACATCCAGGAAAATGAGCAGTTCTTC. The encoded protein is CASSDIQENEQFF. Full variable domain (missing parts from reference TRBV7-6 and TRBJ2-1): GAGVSQSPRYKVTKRGQDVALRCDPISGHVSLYWYRQALGQGPEFLTYFNYEAQQDKSGLPNDRFSAERPEGSISTLTIQRTEQRDSAMYRCASSDIQENEQFFGPGTRLTVL.

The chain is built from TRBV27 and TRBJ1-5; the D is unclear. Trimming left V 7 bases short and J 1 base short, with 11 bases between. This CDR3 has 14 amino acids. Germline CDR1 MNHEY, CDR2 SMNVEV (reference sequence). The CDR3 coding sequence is TGTGCCAGCAAGACGATAGGGAGCAATCAGCCCCAGCATTTT. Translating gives CASKTIGSNQPQHF.

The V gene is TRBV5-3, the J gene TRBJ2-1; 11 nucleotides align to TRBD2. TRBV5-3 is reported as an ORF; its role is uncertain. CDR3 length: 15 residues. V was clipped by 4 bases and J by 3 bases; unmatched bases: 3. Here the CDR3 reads CARSPTSGNYNEQFF. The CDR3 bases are TGTGCCAGAAGCCCGACTAGCGGGAACTACAATGAGCAGTTCTTC.

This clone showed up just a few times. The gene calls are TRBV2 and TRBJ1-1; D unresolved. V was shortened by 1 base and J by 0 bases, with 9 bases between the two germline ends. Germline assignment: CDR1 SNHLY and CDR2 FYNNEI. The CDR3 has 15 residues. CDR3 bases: TGTGCCAGCAGTGAAGGTAAAGGTTTGAACACTGAAGCTTTCTTT. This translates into CASSEGKGLNTEAFF. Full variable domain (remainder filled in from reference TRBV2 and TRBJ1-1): EPEVTQTPSHQVTQMGQEVILRCVPISNHLYFYWYRQILGQKVEFLVSFYNNEISEKSEIFDDQFSVERPDGSNFTLKIRSTKLEDSAMYFCASSEGKGLNTEAFFGQGTRLTVV.

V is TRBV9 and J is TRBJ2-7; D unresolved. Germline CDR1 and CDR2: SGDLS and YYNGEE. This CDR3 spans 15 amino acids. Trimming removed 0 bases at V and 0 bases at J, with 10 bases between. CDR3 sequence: CASSVGAVSSYEQYF. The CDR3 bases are TGTGCCAGCAGCGTAGGGGCGGTGAGCTCCTACGAGCAGTACTTC.

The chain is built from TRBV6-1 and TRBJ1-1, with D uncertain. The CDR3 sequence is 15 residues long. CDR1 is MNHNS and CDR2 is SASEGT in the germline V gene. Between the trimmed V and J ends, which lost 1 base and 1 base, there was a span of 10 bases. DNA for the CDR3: TGTGCCAGCAGTGAAGAAGAGGGAGGGAACACTGAAGCTTTCTTT. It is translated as CASSEEEGGNTEAFF.

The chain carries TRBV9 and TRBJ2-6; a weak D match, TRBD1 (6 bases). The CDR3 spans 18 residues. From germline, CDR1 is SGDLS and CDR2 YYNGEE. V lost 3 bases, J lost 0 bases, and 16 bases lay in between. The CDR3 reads CASSERTETFSGANVLTF. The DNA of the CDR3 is TGTGCCAGCAGCGAGCGGACAGAAACGTTCTCTGGGGCCAACGTCCTGACTTTC.

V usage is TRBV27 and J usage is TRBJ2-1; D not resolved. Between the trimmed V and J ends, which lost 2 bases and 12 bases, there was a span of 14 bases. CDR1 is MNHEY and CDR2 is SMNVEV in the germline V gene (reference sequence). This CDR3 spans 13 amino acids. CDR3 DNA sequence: TGTGCCAGCAGTTTAACAAATCCTATGGGGCAGTTCTTC. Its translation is CASSLTNPMGQFF.

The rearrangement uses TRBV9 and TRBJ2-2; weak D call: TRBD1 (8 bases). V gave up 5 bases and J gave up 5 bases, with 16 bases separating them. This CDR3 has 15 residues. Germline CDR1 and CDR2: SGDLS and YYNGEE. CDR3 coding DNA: TGTGCCAGCAGATCAACAGGGGGAGGGACCGGGGAGCTGTTTTTT. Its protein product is CASRSTGGGTGELFF. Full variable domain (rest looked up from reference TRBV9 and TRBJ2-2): DSGVTQTPKHLITATGQRVTLRCSPRSGDLSVYWYQQSLDQGLQFLIQYYNGEERAKGNILERFSAQQFPDLHSELNLSSLELGDSALYFCASRSTGGGTGELFFGEGSRLTVL.

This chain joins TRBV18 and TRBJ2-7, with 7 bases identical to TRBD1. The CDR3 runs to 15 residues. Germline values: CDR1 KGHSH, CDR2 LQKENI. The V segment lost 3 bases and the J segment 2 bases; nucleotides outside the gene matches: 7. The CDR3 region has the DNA TGTGCCAGCTCACCGACAGGGCCCGCAGCCTACGAGCAGTACTTC. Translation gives CASSPTGPAAYEQYF.